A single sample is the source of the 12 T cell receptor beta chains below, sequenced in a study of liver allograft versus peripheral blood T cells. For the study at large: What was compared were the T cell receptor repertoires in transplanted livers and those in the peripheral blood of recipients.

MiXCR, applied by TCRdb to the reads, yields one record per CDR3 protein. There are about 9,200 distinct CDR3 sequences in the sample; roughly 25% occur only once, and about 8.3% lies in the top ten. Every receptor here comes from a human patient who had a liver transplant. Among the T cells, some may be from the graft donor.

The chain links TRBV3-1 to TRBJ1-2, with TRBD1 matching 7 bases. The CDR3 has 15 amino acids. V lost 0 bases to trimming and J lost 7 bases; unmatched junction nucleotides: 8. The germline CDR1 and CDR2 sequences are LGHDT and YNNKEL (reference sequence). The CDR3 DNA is TGTGCCAGCAGCCAAGATGAACAGGGGTGGGGTGGCTACACCTTC. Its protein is CASSQDEQGWGGYTF.

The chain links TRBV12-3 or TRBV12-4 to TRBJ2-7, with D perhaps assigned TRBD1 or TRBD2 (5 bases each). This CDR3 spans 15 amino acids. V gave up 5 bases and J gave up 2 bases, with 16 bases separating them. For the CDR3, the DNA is TGTGCCAGCAGTCTTACGGGACCCGGAGCCTACGAGCAGTACTTC. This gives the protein CASSLTGPGAYEQYF.

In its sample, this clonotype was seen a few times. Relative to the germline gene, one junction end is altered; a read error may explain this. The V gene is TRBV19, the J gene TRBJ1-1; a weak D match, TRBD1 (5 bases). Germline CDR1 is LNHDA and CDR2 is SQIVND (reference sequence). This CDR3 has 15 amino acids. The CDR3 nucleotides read TGTGCTAGTAGGCTCGGTGGGGGGAAGAACACTGAAGCTTTCTTT. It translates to CASRLGGGKNTEAFF.

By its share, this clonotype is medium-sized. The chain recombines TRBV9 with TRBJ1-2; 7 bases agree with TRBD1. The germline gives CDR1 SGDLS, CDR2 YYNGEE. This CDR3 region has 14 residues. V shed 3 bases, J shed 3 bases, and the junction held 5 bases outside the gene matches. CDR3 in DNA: TGTGCCAGCAGCGCCCGGGACAGAGACTATGGCTACACCTTC. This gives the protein CASSARDRDYGYTF.

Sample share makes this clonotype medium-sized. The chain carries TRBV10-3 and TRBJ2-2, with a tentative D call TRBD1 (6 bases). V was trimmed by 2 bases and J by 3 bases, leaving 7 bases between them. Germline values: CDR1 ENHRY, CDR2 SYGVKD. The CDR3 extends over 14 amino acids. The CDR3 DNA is TGTGCCATCAGTGAGACAGGGTACACCGGGGAGCTGTTTTTT. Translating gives CAISETGYTGELFF.

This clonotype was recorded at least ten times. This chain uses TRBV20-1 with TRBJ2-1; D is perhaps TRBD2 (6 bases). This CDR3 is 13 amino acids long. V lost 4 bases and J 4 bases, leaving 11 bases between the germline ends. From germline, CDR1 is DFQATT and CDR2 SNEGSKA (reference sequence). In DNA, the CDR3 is TGCAGTGCTAATCGACTAGTGTACAATGAGCAGTTCTTC. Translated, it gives CSANRLVYNEQFF.

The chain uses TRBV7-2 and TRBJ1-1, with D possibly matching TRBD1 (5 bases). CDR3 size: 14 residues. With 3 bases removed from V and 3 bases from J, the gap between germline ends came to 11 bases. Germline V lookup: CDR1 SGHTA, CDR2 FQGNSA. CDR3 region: CASSFGAGYTEAFF. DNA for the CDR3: TGTGCCAGCAGCTTCGGGGCGGGGTACACTGAAGCTTTCTTT.

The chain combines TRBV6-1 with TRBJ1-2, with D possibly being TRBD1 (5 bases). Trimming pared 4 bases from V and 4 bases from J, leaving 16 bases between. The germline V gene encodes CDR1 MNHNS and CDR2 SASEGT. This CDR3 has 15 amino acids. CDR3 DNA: TGTGCCAGCAGTGTGGTGGACATCGTGACCTATGGCTACACCTTC. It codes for CASSVVDIVTYGYTF.

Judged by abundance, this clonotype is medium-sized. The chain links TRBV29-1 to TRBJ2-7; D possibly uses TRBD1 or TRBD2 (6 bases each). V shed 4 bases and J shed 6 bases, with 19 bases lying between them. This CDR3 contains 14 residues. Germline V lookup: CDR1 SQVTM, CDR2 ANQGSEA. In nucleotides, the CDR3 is TGCAGCGTTGCCGGGGTTAGGGGGGTCGGCGAGCAGTACTTC. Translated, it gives CSVAGVRGVGEQYF.

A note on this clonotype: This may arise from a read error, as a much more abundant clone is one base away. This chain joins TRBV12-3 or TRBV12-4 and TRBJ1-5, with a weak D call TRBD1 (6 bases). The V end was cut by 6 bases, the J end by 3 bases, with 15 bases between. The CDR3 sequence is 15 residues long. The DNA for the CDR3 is TGTGCCAGCAGGCTTAACCGGGACAACAATCAGCCCCAGCATTTT. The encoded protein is CASRLNRDNNQPQHF.

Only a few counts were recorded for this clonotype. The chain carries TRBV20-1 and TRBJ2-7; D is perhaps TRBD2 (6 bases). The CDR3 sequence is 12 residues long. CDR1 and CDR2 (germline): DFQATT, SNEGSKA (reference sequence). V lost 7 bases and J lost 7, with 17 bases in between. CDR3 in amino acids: CSGTTSWGEQYF. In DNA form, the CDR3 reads TGCAGTGGGACTACCTCTTGGGGGGAGCAGTACTTC.

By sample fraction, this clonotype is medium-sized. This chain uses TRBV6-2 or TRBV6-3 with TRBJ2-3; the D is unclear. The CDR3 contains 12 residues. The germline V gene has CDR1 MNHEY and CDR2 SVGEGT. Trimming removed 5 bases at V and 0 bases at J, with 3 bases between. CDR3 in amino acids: CASSLSTDTQYF. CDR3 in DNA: TGTGCCAGCAGTCTGAGCACAGATACGCAGTATTTT.